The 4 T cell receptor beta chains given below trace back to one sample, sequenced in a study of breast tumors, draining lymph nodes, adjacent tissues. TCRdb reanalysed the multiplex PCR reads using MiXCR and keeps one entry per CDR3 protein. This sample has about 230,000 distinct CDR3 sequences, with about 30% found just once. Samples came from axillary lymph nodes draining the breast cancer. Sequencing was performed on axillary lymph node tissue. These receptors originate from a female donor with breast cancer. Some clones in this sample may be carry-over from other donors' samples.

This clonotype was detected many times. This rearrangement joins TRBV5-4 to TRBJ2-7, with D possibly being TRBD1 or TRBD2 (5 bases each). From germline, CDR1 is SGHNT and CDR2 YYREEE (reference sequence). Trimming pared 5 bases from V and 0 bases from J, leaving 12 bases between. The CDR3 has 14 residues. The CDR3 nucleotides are TGTGCCAGCAGTATCCGGGACCCCTCCTACGAGCAGTACTTC. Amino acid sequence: CASSIRDPSYEQYF.

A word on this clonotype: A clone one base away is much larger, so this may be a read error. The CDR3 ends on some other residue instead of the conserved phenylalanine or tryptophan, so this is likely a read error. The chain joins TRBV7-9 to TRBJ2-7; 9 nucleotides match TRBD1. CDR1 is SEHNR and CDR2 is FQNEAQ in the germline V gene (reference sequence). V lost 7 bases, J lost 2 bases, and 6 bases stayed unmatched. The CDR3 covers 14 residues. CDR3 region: CASTPTGGTYEQYL. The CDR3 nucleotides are TGTGCCAGCACCCCGACAGGGGGAACCTACGAGCAGTACCTC.

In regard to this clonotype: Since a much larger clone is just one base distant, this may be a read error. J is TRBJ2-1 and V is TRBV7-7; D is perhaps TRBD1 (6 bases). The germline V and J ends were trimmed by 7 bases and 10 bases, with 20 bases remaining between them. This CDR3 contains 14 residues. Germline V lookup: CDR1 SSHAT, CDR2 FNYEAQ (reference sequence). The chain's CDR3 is CASMMGHQSYEQFF. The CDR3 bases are TGTGCCAGCATGATGGGACACCAATCTTACGAGCAGTTCTTC.

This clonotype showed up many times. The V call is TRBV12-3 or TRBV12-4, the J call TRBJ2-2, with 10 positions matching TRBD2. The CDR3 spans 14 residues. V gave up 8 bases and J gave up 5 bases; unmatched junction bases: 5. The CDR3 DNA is TGTGCCAGCCTAGCGGGAGTTCGAACCGGGGAGCTGTTTTTT. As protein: CASLAGVRTGELFF.